This T cell receptor beta chain was observed in a study of graft-versus-host responses after intestinal transplantation. Study context: Each of the recipients got a multivisceral, liver-intestinal, or isolated intestinal transplant. Anti-thymocyte globulin served as induction for all recipients, who then took tacrolimus and steroids for roughly 3 years. Study findings and constraints: The highest levels of circulating GvH clones went along with early declines in HvG clones after transplant. Recipient-marrow GvH clones were detected, some having first appeared in ileum or blood.

Profiled with immunoSEQ multiplex PCR; TCRdb holds only in-frame clones, not every one. The data contain around 120,000 clones, approximately 95% of them seen just once; the ten biggest clones take up over 2.5%. This clone has more than one count but fewer than ten. Its antigen is not identified. Germline CDR1 reads MGHRA; CDR2 reads YSYEKL. CDR3 size: 16 residues. The V and J ends lost 0 bases and 2 bases respectively, with 12 bases between them. The material sequenced was unstimulated CD8+ T cells sorted from spleen or lymph node cells, taken before intestinal transplant. The chain has TRBV4-1 and TRBJ2-3, with D hard to call. The receptor comes from a human donor who received an intestinal transplant. In nucleotides, the CDR3 is TGCGCCAGCAGCCAAGAGCGGCGGTTATCCACAGATACGCAGTATTTT. The encoded protein is CASSQERRLSTDTQYF.